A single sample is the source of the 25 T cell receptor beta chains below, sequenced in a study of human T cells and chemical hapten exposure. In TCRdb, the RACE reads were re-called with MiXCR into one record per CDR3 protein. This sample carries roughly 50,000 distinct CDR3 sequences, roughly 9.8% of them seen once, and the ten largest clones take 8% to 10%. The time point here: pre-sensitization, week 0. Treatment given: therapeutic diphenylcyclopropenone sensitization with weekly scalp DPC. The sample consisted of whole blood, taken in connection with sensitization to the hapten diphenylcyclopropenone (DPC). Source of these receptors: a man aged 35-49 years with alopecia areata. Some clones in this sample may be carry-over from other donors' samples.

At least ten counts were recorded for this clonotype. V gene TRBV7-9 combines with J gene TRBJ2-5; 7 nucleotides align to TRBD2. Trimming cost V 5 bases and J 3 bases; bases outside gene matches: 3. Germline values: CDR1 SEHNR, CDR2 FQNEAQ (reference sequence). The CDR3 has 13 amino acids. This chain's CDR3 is CASSPGLEETQYF. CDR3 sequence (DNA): TGTGCCAGCAGCCCCGGACTAGAAGAGACCCAGTACTTC.

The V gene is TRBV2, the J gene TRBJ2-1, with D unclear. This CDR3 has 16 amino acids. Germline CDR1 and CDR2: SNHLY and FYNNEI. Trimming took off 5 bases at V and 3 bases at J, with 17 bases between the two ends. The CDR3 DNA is TGTGCCAGCAGTAAGCCTTTAATTCAAGGCTACAATGAGCAGTTCTTC. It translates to CASSKPLIQGYNEQFF.

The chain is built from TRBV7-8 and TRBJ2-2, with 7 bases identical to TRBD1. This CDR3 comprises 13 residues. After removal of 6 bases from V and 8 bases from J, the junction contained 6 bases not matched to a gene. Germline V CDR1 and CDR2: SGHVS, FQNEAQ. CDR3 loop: CASSGTVRGELFF. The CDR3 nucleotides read TGTGCCAGCAGTGGGACAGTCAGGGGGGAGCTGTTTTTT.

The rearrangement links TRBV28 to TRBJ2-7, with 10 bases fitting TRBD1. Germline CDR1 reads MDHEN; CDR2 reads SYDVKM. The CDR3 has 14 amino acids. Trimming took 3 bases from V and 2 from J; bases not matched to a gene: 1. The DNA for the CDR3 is TGTGCCAGCAGTTTTGACAGGGGGCCCTACGAGCAGTACTTC. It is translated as CASSFDRGPYEQYF.

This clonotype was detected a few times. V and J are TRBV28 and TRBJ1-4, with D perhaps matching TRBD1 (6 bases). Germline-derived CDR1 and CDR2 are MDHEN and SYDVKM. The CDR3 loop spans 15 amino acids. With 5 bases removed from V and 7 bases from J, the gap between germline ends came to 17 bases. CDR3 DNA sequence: TGTGCCAGCAGTCCTCGACAGGCTAGGAGTGAAAAACTGTTTTTT. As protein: CASSPRQARSEKLFF.

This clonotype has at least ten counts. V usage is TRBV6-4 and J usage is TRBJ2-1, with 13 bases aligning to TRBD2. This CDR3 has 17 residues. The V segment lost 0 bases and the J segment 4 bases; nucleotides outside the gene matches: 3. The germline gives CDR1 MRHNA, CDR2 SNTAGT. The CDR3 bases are TGTGCCAGCAGTGACTCGCCACTAGCGGGAGGGTACAATGAGCAGTTCTTC. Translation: CASSDSPLAGGYNEQFF.

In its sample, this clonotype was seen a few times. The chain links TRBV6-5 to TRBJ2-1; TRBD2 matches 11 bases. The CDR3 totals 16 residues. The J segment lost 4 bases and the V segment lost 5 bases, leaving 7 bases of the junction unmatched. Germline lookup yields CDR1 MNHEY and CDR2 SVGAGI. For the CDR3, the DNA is TGTGCCAGCAGTACCATACTAGCGGGAGATTACAATGAGCAGTTCTTC. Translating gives CASSTILAGDYNEQFF.

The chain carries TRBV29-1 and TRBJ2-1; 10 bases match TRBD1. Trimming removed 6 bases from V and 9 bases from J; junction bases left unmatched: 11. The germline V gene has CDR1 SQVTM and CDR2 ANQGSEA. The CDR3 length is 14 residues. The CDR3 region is CSVRDRGRGSEQFF. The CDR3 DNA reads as TGCAGCGTCCGCGACAGGGGGCGCGGAAGTGAGCAGTTCTTC.

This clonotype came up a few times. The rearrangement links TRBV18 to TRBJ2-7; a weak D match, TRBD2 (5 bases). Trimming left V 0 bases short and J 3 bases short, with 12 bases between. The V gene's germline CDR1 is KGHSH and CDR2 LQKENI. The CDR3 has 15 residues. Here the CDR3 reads CASSPPLAQIYEQYF. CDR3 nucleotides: TGTGCCAGCTCACCACCGTTAGCGCAGATCTACGAGCAGTACTTC.

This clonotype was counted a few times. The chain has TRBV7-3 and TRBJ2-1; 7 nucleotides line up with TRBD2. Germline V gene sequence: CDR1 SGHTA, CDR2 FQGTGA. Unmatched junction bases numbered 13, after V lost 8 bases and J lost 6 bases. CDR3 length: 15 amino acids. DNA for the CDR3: TGTGCCAGCTCGATAGGCGGGGGAGTCGGCAATGAGCAGTTCTTC. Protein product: CASSIGGGVGNEQFF.

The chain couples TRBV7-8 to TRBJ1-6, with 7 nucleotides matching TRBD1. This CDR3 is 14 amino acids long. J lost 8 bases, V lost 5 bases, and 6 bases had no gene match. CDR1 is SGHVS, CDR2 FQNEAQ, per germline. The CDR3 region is CASSPYRGHSPLHF. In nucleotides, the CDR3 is TGTGCCAGCAGCCCTTACAGGGGTCATTCACCCCTCCACTTT. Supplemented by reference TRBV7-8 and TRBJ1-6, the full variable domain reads GAGVSQSPRYKVAKRGQDVALRCDPISGHVSLFWYQQALGQGPEFLTYFQNEAQLDKSGLPSDRFFAERPEGSVSTLKIQRTQQEDSAVYLCASSPYRGHSPLHFGNGTRLTVT.

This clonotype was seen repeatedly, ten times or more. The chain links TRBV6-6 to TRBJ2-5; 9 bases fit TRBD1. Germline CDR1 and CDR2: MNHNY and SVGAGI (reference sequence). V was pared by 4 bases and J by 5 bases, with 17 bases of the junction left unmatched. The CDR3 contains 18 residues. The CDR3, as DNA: TGTGCCAGCAGTTCACACGTCTTCCGGGACAGGGACGGGGAGACCCAGTACTTC. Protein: CASSSHVFRDRDGETQYF.

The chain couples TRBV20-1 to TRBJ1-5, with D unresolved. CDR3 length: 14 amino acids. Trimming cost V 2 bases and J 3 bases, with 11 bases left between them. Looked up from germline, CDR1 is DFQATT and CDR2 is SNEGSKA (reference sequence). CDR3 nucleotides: TGCAGTGCTAGACCCCCCGGGGTCAATCAGCCCCAGCATTTT. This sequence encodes CSARPPGVNQPQHF.

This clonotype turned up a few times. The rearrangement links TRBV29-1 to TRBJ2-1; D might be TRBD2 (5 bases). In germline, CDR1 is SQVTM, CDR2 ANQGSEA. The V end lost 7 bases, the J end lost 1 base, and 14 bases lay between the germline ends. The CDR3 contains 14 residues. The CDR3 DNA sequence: TGCAGCGCCCTTGACTCGGGGTCCTACAATGAGCAGTTCTTC. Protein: CSALDSGSYNEQFF.

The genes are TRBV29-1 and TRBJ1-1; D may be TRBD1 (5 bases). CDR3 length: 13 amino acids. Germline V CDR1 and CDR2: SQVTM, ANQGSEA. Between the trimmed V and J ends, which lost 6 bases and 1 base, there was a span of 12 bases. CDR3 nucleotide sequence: TGCAGCGTCAGGGTTCAGGAGAACACTGAAGCTTTCTTT. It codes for CSVRVQENTEAFF.

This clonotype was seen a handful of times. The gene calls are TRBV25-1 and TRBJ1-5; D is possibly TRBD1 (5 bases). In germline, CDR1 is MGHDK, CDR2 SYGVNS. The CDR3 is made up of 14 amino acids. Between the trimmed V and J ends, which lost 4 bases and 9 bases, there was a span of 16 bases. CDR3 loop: CASSATARGSPQHF. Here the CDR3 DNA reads TGTGCCAGCAGTGCAACGGCGAGGGGATCGCCCCAGCATTTT.

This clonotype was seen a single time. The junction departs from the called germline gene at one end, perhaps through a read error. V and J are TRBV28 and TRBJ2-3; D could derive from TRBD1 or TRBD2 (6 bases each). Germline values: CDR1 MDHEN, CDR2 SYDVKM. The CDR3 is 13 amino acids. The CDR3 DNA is TGTGCCAGCACGGGGGCCCGAAGAGATACGCAGAATTTT. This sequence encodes CASTGARRDTQNF.

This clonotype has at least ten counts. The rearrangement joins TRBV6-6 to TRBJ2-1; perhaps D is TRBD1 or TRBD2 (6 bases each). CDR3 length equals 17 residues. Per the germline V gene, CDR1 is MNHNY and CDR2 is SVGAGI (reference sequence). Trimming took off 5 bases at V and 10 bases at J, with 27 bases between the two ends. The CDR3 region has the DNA TGTGCCAGCAGTCCCCTTGGGGGCATTAGCGGAGGAATAGAGCAGTTCTTC. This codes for CASSPLGGISGGIEQFF.

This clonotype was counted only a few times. This chain's CDR3 is CATSDLAGEFNNEQFF. CDR3 bases: TGTGCCACCAGTGATTTGGCAGGGGAATTTAACAATGAGCAGTTCTTC. The chain is built from TRBV24-1 and TRBJ2-1, with D perhaps matching TRBD1 (6 bases). Trimming shortened V by 0 bases and J by 5 bases, and 13 bases separated the two germline ends. The CDR3 runs 16 residues. Germline CDR1 reads KGHDR; CDR2 reads SFDVKD.

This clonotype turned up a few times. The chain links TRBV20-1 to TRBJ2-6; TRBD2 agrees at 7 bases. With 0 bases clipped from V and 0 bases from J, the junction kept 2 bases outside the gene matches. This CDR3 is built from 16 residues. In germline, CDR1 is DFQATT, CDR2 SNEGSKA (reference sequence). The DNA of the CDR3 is TGCAGTGCTAGAGACCCGGGGGGCTCTGGGGCCAACGTCCTGACTTTC. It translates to CSARDPGGSGANVLTF.

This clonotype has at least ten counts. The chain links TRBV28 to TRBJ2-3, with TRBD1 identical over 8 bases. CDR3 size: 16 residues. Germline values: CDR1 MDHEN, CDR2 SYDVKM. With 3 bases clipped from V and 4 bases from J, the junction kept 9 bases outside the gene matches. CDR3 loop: CASSFATGEGSDTQYF. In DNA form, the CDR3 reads TGTGCCAGCAGTTTCGCGACAGGGGAAGGCTCAGATACGCAGTATTTT.

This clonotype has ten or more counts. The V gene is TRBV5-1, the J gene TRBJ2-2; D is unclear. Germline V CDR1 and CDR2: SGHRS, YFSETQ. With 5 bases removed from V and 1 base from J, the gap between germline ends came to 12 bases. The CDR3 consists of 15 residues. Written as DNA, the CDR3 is TGCGCCAGCAGGGGCTTTGTGGGGAACACCGGGGAGCTGTTTTTT. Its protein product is CASRGFVGNTGELFF.

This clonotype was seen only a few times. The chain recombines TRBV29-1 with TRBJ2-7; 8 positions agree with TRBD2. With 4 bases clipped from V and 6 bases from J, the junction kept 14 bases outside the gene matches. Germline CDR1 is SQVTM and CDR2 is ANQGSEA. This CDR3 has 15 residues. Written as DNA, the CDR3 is TGCAGCGTTGCACTGACGTCAGCGGGAGAATCCGAGCAGTACTTC. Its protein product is CSVALTSAGESEQYF.

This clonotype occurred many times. The CDR3 bases are TGTGCCAGCAGCTATCAGACAGGGGAGGGCATGTTCTTC. It specifies CASSYQTGEGMFF. The J gene is TRBJ2-1, the V gene TRBV5-4, with D possibly matching TRBD1 (8 bases). Per germline, CDR1 SGHNT and CDR2 YYREEE (reference sequence). The CDR3 totals 13 residues. Between the trimmed V and J ends, which lost 3 bases and 15 bases, there was a span of 19 bases.

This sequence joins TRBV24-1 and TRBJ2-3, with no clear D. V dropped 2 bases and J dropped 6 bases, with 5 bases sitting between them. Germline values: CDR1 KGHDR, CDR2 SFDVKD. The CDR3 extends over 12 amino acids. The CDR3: CATSDSWDTQYF. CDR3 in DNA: TGTGCCACCAGTGATTCATGGGATACGCAGTATTTT.